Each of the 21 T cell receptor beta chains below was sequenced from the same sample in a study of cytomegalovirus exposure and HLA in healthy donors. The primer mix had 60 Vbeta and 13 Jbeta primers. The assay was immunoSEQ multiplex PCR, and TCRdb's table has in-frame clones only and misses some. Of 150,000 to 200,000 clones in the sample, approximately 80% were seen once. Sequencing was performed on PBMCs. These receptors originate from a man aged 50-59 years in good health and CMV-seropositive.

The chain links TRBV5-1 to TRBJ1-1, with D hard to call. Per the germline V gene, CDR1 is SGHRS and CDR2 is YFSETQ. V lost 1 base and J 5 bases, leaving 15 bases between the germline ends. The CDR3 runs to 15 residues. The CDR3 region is CASSLSQTRGTEAFF. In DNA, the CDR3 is TGCGCCAGCAGCTTGTCACAGACCCGAGGGACTGAAGCTTTCTTT.

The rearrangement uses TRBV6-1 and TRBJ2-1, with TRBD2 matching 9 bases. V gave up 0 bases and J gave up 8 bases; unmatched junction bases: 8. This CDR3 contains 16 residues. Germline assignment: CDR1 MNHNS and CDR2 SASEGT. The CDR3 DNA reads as TGTGCCAGCAGTGAAGCTGCGGGAGGGCCGTGGGATGAGCAGTTCTTC. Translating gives CASSEAAGGPWDEQFF.

The CDR3 DNA follows: TGTGCCAGCAGCCTCGGGTATTCCCAGCCCCAGCATTTT. It codes for CASSLGYSQPQHF. The chain carries TRBV6-5 and TRBJ1-5; D gene ambiguous. This CDR3 has 13 amino acids. Trimming removed 6 bases from V and 7 bases from J, with 13 bases in between. Germline CDR1 reads MNHEY; CDR2 reads SVGAGI.

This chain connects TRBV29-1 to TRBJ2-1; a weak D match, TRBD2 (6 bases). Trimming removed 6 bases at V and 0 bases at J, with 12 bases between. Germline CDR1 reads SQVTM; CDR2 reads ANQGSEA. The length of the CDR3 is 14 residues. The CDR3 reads CSVQRGSSYNEQFF. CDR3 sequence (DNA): TGCAGCGTCCAACGGGGGAGCTCCTACAATGAGCAGTTCTTC.

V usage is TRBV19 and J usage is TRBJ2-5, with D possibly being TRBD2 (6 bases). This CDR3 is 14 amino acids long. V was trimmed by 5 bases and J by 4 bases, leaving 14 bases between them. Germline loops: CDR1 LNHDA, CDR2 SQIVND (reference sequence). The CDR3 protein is CASSAPGGVETQYF. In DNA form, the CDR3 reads TGTGCCAGTAGTGCGCCCGGCGGGGTAGAGACCCAGTACTTC.

The CDR3 protein is CASSLPTGTGDGYTF. DNA of the CDR3: TGTGCCAGCAGCTTACCAACCGGGACAGGGGACGGCTACACCTTC. V gene TRBV5-6 combines with J gene TRBJ1-2; TRBD1 matches 10 bases. The CDR3 has 15 residues. The V gene end was trimmed by 2 bases and the J gene end by 8 bases; junction bases not matched to a gene: 9. In germline, CDR1 is SGHDT, CDR2 YYEEEE.

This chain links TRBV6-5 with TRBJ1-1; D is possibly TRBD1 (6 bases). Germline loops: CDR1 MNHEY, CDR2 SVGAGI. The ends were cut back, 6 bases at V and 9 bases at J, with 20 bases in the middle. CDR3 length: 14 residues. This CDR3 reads CASSPLGQLRKAFF. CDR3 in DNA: TGTGCCAGCAGCCCTCTCGGACAGCTACGGAAAGCTTTCTTT.

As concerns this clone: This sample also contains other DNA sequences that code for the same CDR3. The CDR3 loop is CATSRDAGAYNEQFF. The CDR3 DNA reads as TGTGCCACCAGCAGAGATGCGGGGGCCTACAATGAGCAGTTCTTC. J is TRBJ2-1 and V is TRBV15; 7 bases fit TRBD2. J was trimmed by 2 bases and V by 0 bases; bases with no gene match: 1. This CDR3 spans 15 amino acids. Germline V gene lookup returns CDR1 LNHNV and CDR2 YYDKDF (reference sequence).

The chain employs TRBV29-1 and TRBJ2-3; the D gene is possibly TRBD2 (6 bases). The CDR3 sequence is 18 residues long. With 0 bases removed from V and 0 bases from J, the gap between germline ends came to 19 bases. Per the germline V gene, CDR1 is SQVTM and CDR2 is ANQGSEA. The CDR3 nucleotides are TGCAGCGTTGAAGATCTGGGGGGAGTGTCATCTAGCACAGATACGCAGTATTTT. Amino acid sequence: CSVEDLGGVSSSTDTQYF.

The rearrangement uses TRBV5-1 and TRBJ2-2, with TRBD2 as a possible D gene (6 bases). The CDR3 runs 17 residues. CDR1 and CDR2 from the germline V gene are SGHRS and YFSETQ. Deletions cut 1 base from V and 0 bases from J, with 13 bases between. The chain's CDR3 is CASSLMGGGTNTGELFF. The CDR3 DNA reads TGCGCCAGCAGCTTGATGGGAGGAGGGACGAACACCGGGGAGCTGTTTTTT.

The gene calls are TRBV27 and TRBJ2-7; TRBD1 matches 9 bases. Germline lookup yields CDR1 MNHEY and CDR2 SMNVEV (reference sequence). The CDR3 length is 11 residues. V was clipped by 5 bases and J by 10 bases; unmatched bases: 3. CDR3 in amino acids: CASSRDRVQYF. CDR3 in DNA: TGTGCCAGCAGTAGGGACAGGGTTCAGTACTTC.

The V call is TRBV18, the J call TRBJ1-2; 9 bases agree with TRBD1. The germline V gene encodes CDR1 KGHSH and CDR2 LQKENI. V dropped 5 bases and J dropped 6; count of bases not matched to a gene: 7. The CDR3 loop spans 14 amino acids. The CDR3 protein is CASSSGTGKNGYTF. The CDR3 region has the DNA TGTGCCAGCTCATCCGGGACAGGGAAGAATGGCTACACCTTC.

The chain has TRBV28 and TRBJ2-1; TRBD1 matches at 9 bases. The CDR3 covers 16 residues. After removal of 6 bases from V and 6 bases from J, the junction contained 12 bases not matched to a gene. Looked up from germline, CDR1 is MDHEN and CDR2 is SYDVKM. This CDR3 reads CASSPGQGLRGNEQFF. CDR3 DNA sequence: TGTGCCAGCAGCCCGGGACAGGGCTTGAGGGGCAATGAGCAGTTCTTC.

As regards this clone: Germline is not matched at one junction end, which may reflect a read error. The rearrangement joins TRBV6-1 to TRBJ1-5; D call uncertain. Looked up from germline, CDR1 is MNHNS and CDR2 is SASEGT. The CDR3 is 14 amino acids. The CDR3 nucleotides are TGTGCCAACAGTGACTCCCAGGGCAATCAGCCCCAGCATTTT. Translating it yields CANSDSQGNQPQHF.

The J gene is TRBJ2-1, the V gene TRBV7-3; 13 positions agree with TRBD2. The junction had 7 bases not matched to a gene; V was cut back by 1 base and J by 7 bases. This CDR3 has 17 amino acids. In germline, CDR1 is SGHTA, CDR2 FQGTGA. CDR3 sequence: CASSLSPLAGGNNEQFF. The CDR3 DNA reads TGTGCCAGCAGCTTAAGTCCACTAGCGGGGGGGAATAATGAGCAGTTCTTC. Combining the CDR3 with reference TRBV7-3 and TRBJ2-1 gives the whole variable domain GAGVSQTPSNKVTEKGKYVELRCDPISGHTALYWYRQSLGQGPEFLIYFQGTGAADDSGLPNDRFFAVRPEGSVSTLKIQRTERGDSAVYLCASSLSPLAGGNNEQFFGPGTRLTVL.

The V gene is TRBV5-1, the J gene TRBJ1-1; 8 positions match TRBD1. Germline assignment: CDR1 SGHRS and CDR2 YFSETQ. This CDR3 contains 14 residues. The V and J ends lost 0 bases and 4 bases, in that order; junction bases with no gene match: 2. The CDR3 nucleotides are TGCGCCAGCAGCTTGGTAGGACAGGGCACTGAAGCTTTCTTT. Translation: CASSLVGQGTEAFF.

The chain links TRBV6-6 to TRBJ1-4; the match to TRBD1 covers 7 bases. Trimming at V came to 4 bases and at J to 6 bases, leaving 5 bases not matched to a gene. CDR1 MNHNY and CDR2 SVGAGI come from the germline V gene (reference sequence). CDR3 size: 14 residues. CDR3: CASSFTGTDEKLFF. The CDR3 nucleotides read TGTGCCAGCAGTTTCACCGGGACAGATGAAAAACTGTTTTTT.

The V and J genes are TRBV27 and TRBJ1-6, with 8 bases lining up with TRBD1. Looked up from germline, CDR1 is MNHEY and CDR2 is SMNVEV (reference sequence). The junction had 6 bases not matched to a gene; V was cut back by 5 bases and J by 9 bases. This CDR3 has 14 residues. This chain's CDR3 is CASSPQGAGSPLHF. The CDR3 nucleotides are TGTGCCAGCAGTCCCCAGGGGGCGGGTTCACCCCTCCACTTT.

The CDR3 nucleotides are TGTGCCAGTAGTATGCAAGGGGGTTTCTCAGATACGCAGTATTTT. The encoded protein is CASSMQGGFSDTQYF. The chain carries TRBV19 and TRBJ2-3, with a weak D call TRBD1 (6 bases). This CDR3 contains 15 residues. Between the trimmed V and J ends, which lost 3 bases and 4 bases, there was a span of 14 bases. From germline, CDR1 is LNHDA and CDR2 SQIVND (reference sequence).

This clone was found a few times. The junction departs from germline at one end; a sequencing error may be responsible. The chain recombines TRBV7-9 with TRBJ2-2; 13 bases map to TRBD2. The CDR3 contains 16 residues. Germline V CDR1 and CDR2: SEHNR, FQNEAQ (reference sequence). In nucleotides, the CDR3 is TGTTCCAGCAGCGCGGGACTAGCGGGATTAACCGGGGAGCTGTTTTTT. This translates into CSSSAGLAGLTGELFF.

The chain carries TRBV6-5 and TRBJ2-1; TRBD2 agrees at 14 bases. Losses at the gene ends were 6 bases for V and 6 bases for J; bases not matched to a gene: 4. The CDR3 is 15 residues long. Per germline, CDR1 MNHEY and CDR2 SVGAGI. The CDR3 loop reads CASRGTSGRLNEQFF. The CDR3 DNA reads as TGTGCCAGCAGGGGGACTAGCGGGAGACTCAATGAGCAGTTCTTC.